The source of this T cell receptor beta chain is a study of early T cells in non-severe SARS-CoV-2 infection. This clonotype was seen ten or more times. MiXCR, run by TCRdb on the 5' RACE reads, gives a single entry per CDR3 protein. The sample has roughly 90,000 distinct CDR3 sequences; over 11% are singletons. CDR1 and CDR2 (germline): SEHNR, FQNEAQ (reference sequence). The CDR3 length is 15 residues. V dropped 3 bases and J dropped 8 bases, with 16 bases sitting between them. The TCR comes from an adult who was a healthcare worker with PCR-confirmed SARS-CoV-2 infection or an uninfected control (not recorded which). Sequences were obtained from whole blood. This chain uses TRBV7-9 with TRBJ1-4; a weak D match, TRBD1 (6 bases). The CDR3 spells CASSFPAGVNEKLFF. The CDR3 coding sequence is TGTGCCAGCAGCTTTCCAGCAGGGGTGAACGAAAAACTGTTTTTT.